The 28 T cell receptor beta chains in this list originate from one sample, sequenced in a study of cytomegalovirus exposure and HLA in healthy donors. The PCR had 60 Vbeta and 13 Jbeta primers. Profiling relied on immunoSEQ multiplex PCR, and the TCRdb table lists in-frame clones only, not all of them. The sample consists of about 110,000 clones, 60% to 80% of them appearing once. The sequencing sample was made of PBMCs. The source of these receptors is a man between 45 and 60 years old in good health and CMV-seropositive.

This chain joins TRBV5-1 and TRBJ2-3, with no clear D. The germline V gene has CDR1 SGHRS and CDR2 YFSETQ. V gave up 0 bases and J gave up 4 bases, with 6 bases separating them. CDR3 size: 13 residues. The CDR3 nucleotides read TGCGCCAGCAGCTTGGTAGTGGCAGATACGCAGTATTTT. This encodes CASSLVVADTQYF.

This clone was observed a handful of times. The chain is built from TRBV7-8 and TRBJ1-2; TRBD1 is a possible D gene (6 bases). The CDR3 sequence is 16 residues long. Germline loops: CDR1 SGHVS, CDR2 FQNEAQ. V was shortened by 2 bases and J by 4 bases, with 17 bases between the two germline ends. Written as DNA, the CDR3 is TGTGCCAGCAGCTTATTAGGAATTGCAGGGGTCTATGGCTACACCTTC. Translated: CASSLLGIAGVYGYTF.

V gene TRBV6-6 combines with J gene TRBJ1-6; possibly TRBD1 for D (6 bases). The germline V gene encodes CDR1 MNHNY and CDR2 SVGAGI (reference sequence). This CDR3 region has 13 residues. The V end lost 4 bases, the J end lost 10 bases, and 11 bases lay between the germline ends. The DNA for the CDR3 is TGTGCCAGCAGTTTTTCGACAGGCTCACCCCTCCACTTT. Translation: CASSFSTGSPLHF.

The chain is built from TRBV7-2 and TRBJ1-3; the match to TRBD1 covers 9 bases. Germline loops: CDR1 SGHTA, CDR2 FQGNSA. This CDR3 has 16 amino acids. Germline trimming cut 4 bases from V and 3 bases from J; bases unmatched to any gene: 7. The CDR3 DNA reads as TGTGCCAGCAGCTCCCTGGGACAGGGCGTTGGAAACACCATATATTTT. Amino acid sequence: CASSSLGQGVGNTIYF.

The rearrangement links TRBV18 to TRBJ2-5, with a tentative D call TRBD2 (5 bases). The DNA end favors TRBJ2-7, so the J call may be wrong. The V gene's germline CDR1 is KGHSH and CDR2 LQKENI. The CDR3 spans 13 residues. In DNA form, the CDR3 reads TGTGCCAGCTCACCGACCGGACTCTACGAGCAGTACTTC. Its protein is CASSPTGLYEQYF.

The chain carries TRBV5-1 and TRBJ2-5; weak D call: TRBD1 (6 bases). The CDR3 sequence is 19 residues long. Trimming took 4 bases from V and 5 from J, leaving 30 bases between them. Germline CDR1 SGHRS, CDR2 YFSETQ. The CDR3 here is CASSIFRDRPTARWETQYF. The CDR3 bases are TGCGCCAGCAGCATTTTTCGCGACAGGCCAACGGCAAGGTGGGAGACCCAGTACTTC. Drawing the rest from reference TRBV5-1 and TRBJ2-5, the complete variable domain is KAGVTQTPRYLIKTRGQQVTLSCSPISGHRSVSWYQQTPGQGLQFLFEYFSETQRNKGNFPGRFSGRQFSNSRSEMNVSTLELGDSALYLCASSIFRDRPTARWETQYFGPGTRLLVL.

This clone was counted between two and nine times. The V gene is TRBV4-2, the J gene TRBJ1-5; D is possibly TRBD1 (6 bases). Trimming took off 3 bases at V and 0 bases at J, with 9 bases between the two ends. The CDR3 contains 15 residues. Per the germline V gene, CDR1 is LGHNA and CDR2 is YNFKEQ. The CDR3 DNA sequence: TGTGCCAGCAGCCAGGGACATTATAGCAATCAGCCCCAGCATTTT. This translates into CASSQGHYSNQPQHF.

This clone was seen only a few times. This chain connects TRBV5-1 to TRBJ2-5; D possibly corresponds to TRBD2 (6 bases). V lost 0 bases to trimming and J lost 5 bases, with 14 bases between them. This CDR3 is built from 15 residues. Germline CDR1 and CDR2: SGHRS and YFSETQ. In DNA, the CDR3 is TGCGCCAGCAGCTTGGCAGGGACTCAGGAGGAGACCCAGTACTTC. Residues: CASSLAGTQEETQYF.

To note about this clone: A read error may account for a junction end that differs from germline. The CDR3, as DNA: TGTGCCAGCAGCCATGTCCGGGGGTACCAAGAGGCCCAGTACTTC. Translated, it gives CASSHVRGYQEAQYF. The chain combines TRBV5-4 with TRBJ2-5, with D possibly TRBD2 on 6 matching bases. CDR3 length: 15 amino acids. Per the germline V gene, CDR1 is SGHNT and CDR2 is YYREEE (reference sequence).

This clone was seen only a few times. J is TRBJ2-1 and V is TRBV4-1, with TRBD2 as a possible D gene (5 bases). Trimming took 0 bases from V and 2 from J, leaving 17 bases between them. CDR3 length: 18 amino acids. Germline CDR1 MGHRA, CDR2 YSYEKL. In nucleotides, the CDR3 is TGCGCCAGCAGCCAAGAGGGGTCGGCGGGCGGCGCCTACAATGAGCAGTTCTTC. Its translation is CASSQEGSAGGAYNEQFF.

J is TRBJ2-5 and V is TRBV27, with 8 nucleotides matching TRBD2. The CDR3 extends over 15 amino acids. Germline trimming cut 6 bases from V and 5 bases from J; bases unmatched to any gene: 11. Per the germline V gene, CDR1 is MNHEY and CDR2 is SMNVEV (reference sequence). CDR3 nucleotide sequence: TGTGCCAGCAGGCTCACGTGGACTAGCACTGAGACCCAGTACTTC. This sequence encodes CASRLTWTSTETQYF.

The J gene is TRBJ1-4, the V gene TRBV18, with D uncertain. The CDR3 consists of 16 residues. V gave up 6 bases and J gave up 3 bases, with 17 bases separating them. From germline, CDR1 is KGHSH and CDR2 LQKENI. The chain's CDR3 is CASSPGGGSPNEKLFF. The CDR3 DNA reads as TGTGCCAGCTCCCCAGGAGGAGGTTCGCCTAATGAAAAACTGTTTTTT.

The chain couples TRBV13 to TRBJ2-3, with D maybe TRBD2 (7 bases). There are 17 residues in the CDR3. CDR1 and CDR2 from the germline V gene are PRHDT and FYEKMQ (reference sequence). V was clipped by 3 bases and J by 4 bases, with 20 bases between them. CDR3 sequence: CASSFNLAGAGADTQYF. The CDR3 coding sequence is TGTGCCAGCAGCTTCAACTTAGCGGGTGCAGGGGCAGATACGCAGTATTTT.

This clone was observed once. V and J are TRBV7-8 and TRBJ1-2, with a tentative D call TRBD1 (6 bases). The germline V gene encodes CDR1 SGHVS and CDR2 FQNEAQ. V lost 1 base and J lost 5, with 14 bases in between. The CDR3 totals 15 residues. CDR3 nucleotides: TGTGCCAGCAGCTTAGACAGGGATGGAGAGTATGGCTACACCTTC. Translating gives CASSLDRDGEYGYTF.

The chain links TRBV5-6 to TRBJ1-2; maybe TRBD1 (5 bases). Germline V CDR1 and CDR2: SGHDT, YYEEEE. The V and J ends lost 0 bases and 2 bases respectively, with 5 bases between them. The CDR3 runs to 13 residues. The CDR3 region has the DNA TGTGCCAGCAGCTTGGCAGGGAACTATGGCTACACCTTC. Translating it yields CASSLAGNYGYTF.

V usage is TRBV5-1 and J usage is TRBJ2-1, with D unclear. The V gene's germline CDR1 is SGHRS and CDR2 YFSETQ. V was trimmed by 0 bases and J by 0 bases, leaving 10 bases between them. CDR3 length: 16 residues. CDR3 nucleotides: TGCGCCAGCAGCTTGGCCGGTCCGTCCTCCTACAATGAGCAGTTCTTC. Translated: CASSLAGPSSYNEQFF.

There are a few counts of this clone. The CDR3 reads CAWNLGGGPWYF. The DNA for the CDR3 is TGTGCCTGGAACCTCGGGGGGGGCCCGTGGTACTTC. The V and J genes are TRBV30 and TRBJ2-7, with 8 bases lining up with TRBD2. The CDR3 contains 12 residues. Germline values: CDR1 GTSNPN, CDR2 SVGIG (reference sequence). Losses at the gene ends were 4 bases for V and 12 bases for J; bases not matched to a gene: 11.

The genes are TRBV16 and TRBJ1-5; 7 bases line up with TRBD1. Unmatched junction bases numbered 5, after V lost 0 bases and J lost 0 bases. This CDR3 has 17 residues. Germline V gene sequence: CDR1 KGHSY, CDR2 FQNENV. As DNA, the CDR3 is TGTGCCAGCAGCCAATCGAAGACAGGGTATAGCAATCAGCCCCAGCATTTT. It translates to CASSQSKTGYSNQPQHF.

The rearrangement joins TRBV18 to TRBJ1-2; no clear D gene. CDR3 size: 13 residues. The V end was cut by 0 bases, the J end by 4 bases, with 6 bases between. Germline CDR1 and CDR2: KGHSH and LQKENI. The CDR3 loop is CASSPPATYGYTF. In DNA form, the CDR3 reads TGTGCCAGCTCACCACCGGCCACCTATGGCTACACCTTC.

The genes are TRBV5-1 and TRBJ1-2; TRBD1 aligns across 7 bases. Looked up from germline, CDR1 is SGHRS and CDR2 is YFSETQ. The ends lost 0 bases at V and 9 bases at J; junction bases unmatched: 2. CDR3 length: 12 residues. The CDR3 region is CASSLGQGSYTF. The DNA for the CDR3 is TGCGCCAGCAGCTTGGGACAGGGAAGCTACACCTTC.

The V call is TRBV6-1, the J call TRBJ2-1; D is possibly TRBD2 (6 bases). The CDR3 has 15 residues. CDR1 is MNHNS and CDR2 is SASEGT in the germline V gene. V lost 4 bases, J lost 0 bases, and 10 bases lay in between. In nucleotides, the CDR3 is TGTGCCAGCAGTGGTAGCGGCCCCTCCTACAATGAGCAGTTCTTC. Protein product: CASSGSGPSYNEQFF.

This chain connects TRBV14 to TRBJ2-7, with D uncertain. Trimming pared 1 base from V and 6 bases from J, leaving 7 bases between. The CDR3 spans 12 residues. Germline V gene lookup returns CDR1 SGHDN and CDR2 FVKESK. This CDR3 is CASSQASVEQYF. CDR3 DNA sequence: TGTGCCAGCAGCCAAGCGTCGGTCGAGCAGTACTTC.

J is TRBJ2-7 and V is TRBV4-1; TRBD2 matches at 13 bases. The CDR3 contains 17 residues. V was pared by 1 base and J by 5 bases, with 8 bases of the junction left unmatched. In germline, CDR1 is MGHRA, CDR2 YSYEKL. The CDR3, as DNA: TGCGCCAGCAGCCAAGCCTTACGGACTAGCGGGAGACACGAGCAGTACTTC. Its protein product is CASSQALRTSGRHEQYF.

A few counts support this clone. V is TRBV11-2 and J is TRBJ2-5; a possible D gene is TRBD1 (6 bases). Germline CDR1 SGHAT, CDR2 FQNNGV. The V and J ends lost 5 bases and 7 bases respectively, with 17 bases between them. The CDR3 is 14 residues long. CDR3 region: CASSPFRGIGTQYF. CDR3 bases: TGTGCCAGCAGCCCGTTCAGGGGTATAGGGACCCAGTACTTC.

This clone appeared a few times. V usage is TRBV29-1 and J usage is TRBJ2-7, with TRBD1 identical over 7 bases. The CDR3 is 14 residues long. The V gene's germline CDR1 is SQVTM and CDR2 ANQGSEA. V trimming: 5 bases; J trimming: 0 bases; junction bases outside the gene matches: 7. This chain's CDR3 is CSVLRQGYSYEQYF. CDR3 coding DNA: TGCAGCGTTCTCCGACAGGGCTACTCCTACGAGCAGTACTTC.

This chain connects TRBV25-1 to TRBJ2-5, with a possible D match to TRBD2 (5 bases). The CDR3 consists of 12 residues. CDR1 and CDR2 (germline): MGHDK, SYGVNS. V lost 3 bases to trimming and J lost 8 bases, with 10 bases between them. In nucleotides, the CDR3 is TGTGCCAGCAGTGAGAGCGGTCCCACCCAGTACTTC. Amino acid sequence: CASSESGPTQYF.

The rearrangement joins TRBV6-1 to TRBJ1-5; TRBD1 agrees at 7 bases. The V gene end was trimmed by 4 bases and the J gene end by 6 bases; junction bases not matched to a gene: 6. In germline, CDR1 is MNHNS, CDR2 SASEGT. The CDR3 extends over 14 amino acids. The CDR3 sequence: CASSGNTGAQPQHF. The CDR3 nucleotides read TGTGCCAGCAGTGGAAACACAGGGGCTCAGCCCCAGCATTTT.

V and J are TRBV2 and TRBJ2-6; the D gene is possibly TRBD1 (5 bases). Germline assignment: CDR1 SNHLY and CDR2 FYNNEI. The CDR3 contains 16 residues. V gave up 8 bases and J gave up 0 bases, with 14 bases separating them. The chain's CDR3 is CASSNSGFSGANVLTF. CDR3 in DNA: TGTGCCAGCTCCAATTCAGGGTTCTCTGGGGCCAACGTCCTGACTTTC.